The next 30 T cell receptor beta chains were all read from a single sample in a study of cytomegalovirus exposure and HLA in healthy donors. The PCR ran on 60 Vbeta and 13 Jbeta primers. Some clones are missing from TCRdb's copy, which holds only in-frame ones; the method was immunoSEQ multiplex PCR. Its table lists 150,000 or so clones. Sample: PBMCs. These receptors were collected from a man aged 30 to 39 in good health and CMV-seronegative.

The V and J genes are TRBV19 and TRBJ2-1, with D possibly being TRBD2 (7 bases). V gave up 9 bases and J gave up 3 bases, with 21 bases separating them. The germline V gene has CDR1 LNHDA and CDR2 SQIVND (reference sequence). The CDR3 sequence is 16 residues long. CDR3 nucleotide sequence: TGTGCCAGCCTTGGGGGCGGGGAGGGGGTCTACAATGAGCAGTTCTTC. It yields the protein CASLGGGEGVYNEQFF.

The chain's CDR3 is CASSGLIATNEKLFF. CDR3 DNA: TGTGCCAGCAGCGGACTGATTGCAACTAATGAAAAACTGTTTTTT. The genes are TRBV7-9 and TRBJ1-4; D is uncertain. Looked up from germline, CDR1 is SEHNR and CDR2 is FQNEAQ (reference sequence). CDR3 length equals 15 residues. With 5 bases removed from V and 0 bases from J, the gap between germline ends came to 10 bases.

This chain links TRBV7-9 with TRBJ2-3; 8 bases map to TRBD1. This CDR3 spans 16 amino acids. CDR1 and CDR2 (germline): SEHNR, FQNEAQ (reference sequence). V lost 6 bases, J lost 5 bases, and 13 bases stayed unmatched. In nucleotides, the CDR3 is TGTGCCAGCAGTTTGAGCAGGGGGCAATCGGGAGATACGCAGTATTTT. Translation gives CASSLSRGQSGDTQYF.

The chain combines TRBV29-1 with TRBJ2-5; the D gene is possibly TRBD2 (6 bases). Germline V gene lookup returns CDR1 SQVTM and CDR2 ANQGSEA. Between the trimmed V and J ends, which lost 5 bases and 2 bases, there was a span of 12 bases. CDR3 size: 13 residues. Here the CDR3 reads CSVSGGQQETQYF. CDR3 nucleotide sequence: TGCAGCGTTTCCGGAGGGCAGCAAGAGACCCAGTACTTC.

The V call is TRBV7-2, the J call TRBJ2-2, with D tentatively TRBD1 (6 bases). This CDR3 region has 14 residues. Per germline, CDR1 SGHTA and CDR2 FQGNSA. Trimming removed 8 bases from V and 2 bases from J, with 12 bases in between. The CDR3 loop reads CASGQQGNTGELFF. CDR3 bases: TGTGCCAGCGGTCAACAGGGTAACACCGGGGAGCTGTTTTTT.

The DNA for the CDR3 is TGTGCCAGCAGTGCTACAGGGGGGGGAGATACGCAGTATTTT. Its translation is CASSATGGGDTQYF. V is TRBV25-1 and J is TRBJ2-3; the D gene is possibly TRBD1 (8 bases). The germline V gene encodes CDR1 MGHDK and CDR2 SYGVNS. Trimming took off 4 bases at V and 5 bases at J, with 13 bases between the two ends. This CDR3 is built from 14 residues.

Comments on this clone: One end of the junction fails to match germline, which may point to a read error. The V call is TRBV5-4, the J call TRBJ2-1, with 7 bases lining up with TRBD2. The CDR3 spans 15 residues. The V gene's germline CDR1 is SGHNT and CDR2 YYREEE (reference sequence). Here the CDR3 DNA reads TGTGCCAGCAGCTTGGAAGCGGGAAACTACGATGAGCAGTTCTTC. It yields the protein CASSLEAGNYDEQFF.

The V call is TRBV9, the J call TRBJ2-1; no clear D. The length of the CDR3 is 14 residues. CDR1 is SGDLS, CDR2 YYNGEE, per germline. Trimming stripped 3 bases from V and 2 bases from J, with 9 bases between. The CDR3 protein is CASSGGWAYNEQFF. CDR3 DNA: TGTGCCAGCAGCGGCGGTTGGGCCTACAATGAGCAGTTCTTC.

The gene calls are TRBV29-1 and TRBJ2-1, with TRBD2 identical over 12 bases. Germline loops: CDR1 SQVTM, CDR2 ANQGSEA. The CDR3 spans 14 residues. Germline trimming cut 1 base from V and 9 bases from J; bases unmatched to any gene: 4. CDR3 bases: TGCAGCGTTGAAGGACTAGCGGGAGTGGTTGAGCAGTTCTTC. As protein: CSVEGLAGVVEQFF.

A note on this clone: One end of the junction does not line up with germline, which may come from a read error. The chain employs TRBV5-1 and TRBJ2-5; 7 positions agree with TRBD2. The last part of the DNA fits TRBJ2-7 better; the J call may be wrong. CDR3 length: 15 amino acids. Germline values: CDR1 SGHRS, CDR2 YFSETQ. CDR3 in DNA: TGCGCCAGCACTCTATTAGCGGGCCCTTCCTCCGAGCAGTACTTC. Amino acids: CASTLLAGPSSEQYF.

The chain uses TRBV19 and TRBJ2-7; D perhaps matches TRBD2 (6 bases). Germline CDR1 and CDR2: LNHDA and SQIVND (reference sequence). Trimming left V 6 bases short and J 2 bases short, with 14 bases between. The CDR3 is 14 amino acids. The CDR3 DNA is TGTGCCAGTAGCATTAGCGGATACCCCTACGAGCAGTACTTC. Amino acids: CASSISGYPYEQYF.

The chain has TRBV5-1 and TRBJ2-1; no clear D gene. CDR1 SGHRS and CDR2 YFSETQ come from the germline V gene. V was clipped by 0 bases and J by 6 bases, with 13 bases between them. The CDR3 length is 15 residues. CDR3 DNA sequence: TGCGCCAGCAGCTTGGGCGGCCCCACCCTCAATGAGCAGTTCTTC. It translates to CASSLGGPTLNEQFF.

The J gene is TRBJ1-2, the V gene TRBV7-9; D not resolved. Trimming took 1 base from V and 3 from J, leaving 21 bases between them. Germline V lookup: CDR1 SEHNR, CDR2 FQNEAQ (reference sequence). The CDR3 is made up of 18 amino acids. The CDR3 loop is CASSLDTPFARSYYGYTF. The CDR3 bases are TGTGCCAGCAGCTTAGATACCCCTTTTGCGCGCTCGTACTATGGCTACACCTTC. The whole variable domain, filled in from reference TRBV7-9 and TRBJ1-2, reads DTGVSQNPRHKITKRGQNVTFRCDPISEHNRLYWYRQTLGQGPEFLTYFQNEAQLEKSRLLSDRFSAERPKGSFSTLEIQRTEQGDSAMYLCASSLDTPFARSYYGYTFGSGTRLTVV.

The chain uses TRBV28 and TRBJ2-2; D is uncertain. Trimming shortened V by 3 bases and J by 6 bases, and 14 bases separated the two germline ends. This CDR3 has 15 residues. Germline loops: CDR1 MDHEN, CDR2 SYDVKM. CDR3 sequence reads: CASSLGRLEAGELFF. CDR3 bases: TGTGCCAGCAGTTTGGGTAGGCTAGAAGCCGGGGAGCTGTTTTTT. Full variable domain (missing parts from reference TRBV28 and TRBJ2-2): DVKVTQSSRYLVKRTGEKVFLECVQDMDHENMFWYRQDPGLGLRLIYFSYDVKMKEKGDIPEGYSVSREKKERFSLILESASTNQTSMYLCASSLGRLEAGELFFGEGSRLTVL.

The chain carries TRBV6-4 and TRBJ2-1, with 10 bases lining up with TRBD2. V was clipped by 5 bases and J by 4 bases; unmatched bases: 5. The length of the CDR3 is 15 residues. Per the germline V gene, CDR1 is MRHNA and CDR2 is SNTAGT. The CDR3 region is CASSRTSGEYNEQFF. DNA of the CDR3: TGTGCCAGCAGTAGGACTAGCGGAGAGTACAATGAGCAGTTCTTC.

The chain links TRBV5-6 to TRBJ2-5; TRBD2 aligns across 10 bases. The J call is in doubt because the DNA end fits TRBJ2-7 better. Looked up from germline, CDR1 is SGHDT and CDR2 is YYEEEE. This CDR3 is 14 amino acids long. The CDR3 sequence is CASSLSGRGYEQYF. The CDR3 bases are TGTGCCAGCAGCTTGAGCGGGAGGGGGTACGAGCAGTACTTC.

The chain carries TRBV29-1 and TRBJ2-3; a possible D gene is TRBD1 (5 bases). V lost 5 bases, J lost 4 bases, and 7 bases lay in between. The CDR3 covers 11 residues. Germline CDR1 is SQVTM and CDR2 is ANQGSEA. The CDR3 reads CSVRGADTQYF. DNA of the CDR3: TGCAGCGTTAGGGGCGCAGATACGCAGTATTTT.

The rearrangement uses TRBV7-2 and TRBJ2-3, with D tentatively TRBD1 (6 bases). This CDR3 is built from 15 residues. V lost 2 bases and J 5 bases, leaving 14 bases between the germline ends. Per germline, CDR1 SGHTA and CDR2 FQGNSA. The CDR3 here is CASSLSYRAEDTQYF. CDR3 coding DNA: TGTGCCAGCAGCTTAAGTTACAGGGCGGAAGATACGCAGTATTTT.

CDR3 sequence reads: CASSGGQGLGPQHF. CDR3 nucleotides: TGTGCCAGCAGCGGTGGGCAGGGCCTCGGGCCCCAGCATTTT. This chain links TRBV9 with TRBJ1-5, with D perhaps matching TRBD1 (5 bases). V gave up 3 bases and J gave up 9 bases, with 16 bases separating them. Looked up from germline, CDR1 is SGDLS and CDR2 is YYNGEE. The CDR3 contains 14 residues.

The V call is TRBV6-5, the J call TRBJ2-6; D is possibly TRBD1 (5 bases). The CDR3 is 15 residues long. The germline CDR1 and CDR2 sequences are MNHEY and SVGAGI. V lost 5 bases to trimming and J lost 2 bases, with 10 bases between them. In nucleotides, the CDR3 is TGTGCCAGCAGTATTACAGGACCTGGGGCCAACGTCCTGACTTTC. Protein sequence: CASSITGPGANVLTF.

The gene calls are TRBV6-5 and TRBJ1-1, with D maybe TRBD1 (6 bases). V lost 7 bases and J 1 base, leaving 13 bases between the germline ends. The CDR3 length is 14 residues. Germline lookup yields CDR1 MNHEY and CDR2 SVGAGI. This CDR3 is CASNLIGGNTEAFF. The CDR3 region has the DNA TGTGCCAGCAATCTAATAGGGGGGAACACTGAAGCTTTCTTT.

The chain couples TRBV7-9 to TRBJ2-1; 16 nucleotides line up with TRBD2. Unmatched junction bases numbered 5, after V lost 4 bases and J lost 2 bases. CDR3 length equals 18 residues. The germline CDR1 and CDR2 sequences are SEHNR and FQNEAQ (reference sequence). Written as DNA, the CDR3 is TGTGCCAGCAGCTCGGGACTAGCGGGAGGGGAGGCCTACAATGAGCAGTTCTTC. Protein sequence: CASSSGLAGGEAYNEQFF.

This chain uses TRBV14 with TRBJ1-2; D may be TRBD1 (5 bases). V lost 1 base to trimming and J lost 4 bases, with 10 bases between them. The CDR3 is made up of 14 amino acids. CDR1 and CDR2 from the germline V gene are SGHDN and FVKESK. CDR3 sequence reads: CASSQVQATYGYTF. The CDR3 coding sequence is TGTGCCAGCAGCCAAGTACAGGCCACCTATGGCTACACCTTC.

The CDR3 sequence: CASCWSGQGEAFF. The DNA for the CDR3 is TGCGCCAGCTGCTGGTCGGGACAGGGTGAAGCTTTCTTT. The J gene is TRBJ1-1, the V gene TRBV5-1; 9 bases line up with TRBD1. The length of the CDR3 is 13 residues. V lost 7 bases, J lost 7 bases, and 8 bases stayed unmatched. Per germline, CDR1 SGHRS and CDR2 YFSETQ.

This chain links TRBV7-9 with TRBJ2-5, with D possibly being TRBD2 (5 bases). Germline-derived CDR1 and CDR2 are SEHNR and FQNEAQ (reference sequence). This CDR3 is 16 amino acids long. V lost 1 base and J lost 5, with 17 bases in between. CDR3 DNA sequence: TGTGCCAGCAGCTTAGAAAGGTCTAGCCGGAGGGAGACCCAGTACTTC. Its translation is CASSLERSSRRETQYF.

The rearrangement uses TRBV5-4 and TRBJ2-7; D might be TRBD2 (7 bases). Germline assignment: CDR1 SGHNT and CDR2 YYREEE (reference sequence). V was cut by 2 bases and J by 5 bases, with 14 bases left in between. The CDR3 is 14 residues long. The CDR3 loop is CASSLGGGINEQYF. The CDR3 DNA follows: TGTGCCAGCAGCTTAGGGGGAGGGATCAACGAGCAGTACTTC.

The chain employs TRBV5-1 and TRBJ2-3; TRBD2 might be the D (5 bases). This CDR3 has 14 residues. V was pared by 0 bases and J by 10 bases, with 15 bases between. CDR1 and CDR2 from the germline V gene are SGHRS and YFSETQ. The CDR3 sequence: CASSLGESGLAQYF. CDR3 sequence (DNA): TGCGCCAGCAGCTTGGGGGAGTCAGGATTAGCGCAGTATTTT.

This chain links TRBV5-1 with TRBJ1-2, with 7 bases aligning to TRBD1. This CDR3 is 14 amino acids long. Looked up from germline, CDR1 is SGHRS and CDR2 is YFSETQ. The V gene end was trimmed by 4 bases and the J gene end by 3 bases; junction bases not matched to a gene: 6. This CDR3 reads CASSGGQADYGYTF. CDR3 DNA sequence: TGCGCCAGCAGCGGAGGACAGGCTGACTATGGCTACACCTTC. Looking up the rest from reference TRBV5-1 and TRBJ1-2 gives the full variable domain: KAGVTQTPRYLIKTRGQQVTLSCSPISGHRSVSWYQQTPGQGLQFLFEYFSETQRNKGNFPGRFSGRQFSNSRSEMNVSTLELGDSALYLCASSGGQADYGYTFGSGTRLTVV.

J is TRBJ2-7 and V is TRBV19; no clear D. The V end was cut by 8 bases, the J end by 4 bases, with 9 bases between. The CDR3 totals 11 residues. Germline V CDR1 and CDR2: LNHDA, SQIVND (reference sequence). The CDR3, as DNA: TGTGCCAGTGGCGGCAAATACGAGCAGTACTTC. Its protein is CASGGKYEQYF.

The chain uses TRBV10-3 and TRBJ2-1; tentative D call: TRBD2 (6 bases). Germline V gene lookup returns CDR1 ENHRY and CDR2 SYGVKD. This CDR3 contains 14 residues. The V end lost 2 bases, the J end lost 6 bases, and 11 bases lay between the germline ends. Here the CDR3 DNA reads TGTGCCATCAGTGAGGCGGGGACCTCCAATGAGCAGTTCTTC. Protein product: CAISEAGTSNEQFF.